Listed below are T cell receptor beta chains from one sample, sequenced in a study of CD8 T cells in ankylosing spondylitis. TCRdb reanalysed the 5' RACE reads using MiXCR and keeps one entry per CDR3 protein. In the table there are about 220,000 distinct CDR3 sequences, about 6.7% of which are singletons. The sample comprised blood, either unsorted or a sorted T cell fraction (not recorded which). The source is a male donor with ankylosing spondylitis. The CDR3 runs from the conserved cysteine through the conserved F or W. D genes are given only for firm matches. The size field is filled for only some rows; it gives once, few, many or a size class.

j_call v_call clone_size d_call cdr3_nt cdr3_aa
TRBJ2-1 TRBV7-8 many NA TGTGCCAGCAGCTTAGGGGGGAGCGGGCCGGGGGATGAGCAGTTCTTC CASSLGGSGPGDEQFF
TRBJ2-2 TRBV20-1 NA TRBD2 TGCAGTGCTAGAGTCCCGGGAGGAAACACCGGGGAGCTGTTTTTT CSARVPGGNTGELFF
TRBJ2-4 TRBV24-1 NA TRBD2 TGTGCCACCAGTGATTTGCCTTCAAAGGGACTAGCGGGAGCTCGGATGTACTTC CATSDLPSKGLAGARMYF
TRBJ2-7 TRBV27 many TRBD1 TGTGCCAGCAGTTTAACAGGGGCCCACGAGCAGTACTTC CASSLTGAHEQYF
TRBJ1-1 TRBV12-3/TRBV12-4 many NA TGTGCCAGCAGTTTATCCGCTACTGAAGCTTTCTTT CASSLSATEAFF
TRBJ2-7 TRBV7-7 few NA TGTGCCAGCACCCAAACCGGGACCGGGGAGACCGAGCAGTACTTC CASTQTGTGETEQYF
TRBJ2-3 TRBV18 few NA TGTGCCAGCTCACCACCGAGGCTACGGGACCAATATTTT CASSPPRLRDQYF
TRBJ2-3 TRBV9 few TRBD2 TGTGCCAGCAGCGTATACGGCGGGGGGGGCACAGATACGCAGTATTTT CASSVYGGGGTDTQYF
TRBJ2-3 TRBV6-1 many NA TGTGCCAGCGCCAGGGCGGGACCCAGACCCCTTCGCACAGATACGCAGTATTTT CASARAGPRPLRTDTQYF
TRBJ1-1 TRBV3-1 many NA TGTGCCAGCAGCCAAGCGAAGTTGGGACATAAGAACACTGAAGCTTTCTTT CASSQAKLGHKNTEAFF
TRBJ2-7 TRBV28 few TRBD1 TGTGCCAGCAGTTCTTGGACAGGATTGCGCGAGCAGTACTTC CASSSWTGLREQYF
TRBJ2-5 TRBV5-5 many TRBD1 TGTGCCAGCAGCTCCCCTGGGACAGGGGGCCAAGAGACCCAGTACTTC CASSSPGTGGQETQYF
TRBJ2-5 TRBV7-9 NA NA TGTGCCAGCACCCCACGGCAGTTCCAAGAGACCCAGTACTTC CASTPRQFQETQYF
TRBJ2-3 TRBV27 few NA TGTGCCAGCACTCACACAGATACGCAGTATTTT CASTHTDTQYF
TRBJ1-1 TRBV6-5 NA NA TGTGCCAGCAGTTGCTCCGCAGGGAACACTGAAGCTTTCTTT CASSCSAGNTEAFF
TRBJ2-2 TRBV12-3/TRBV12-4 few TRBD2 TGTGCCAGCAGACCTAGCGGGAGAGGCACCGGGGAGCTGTTTTTT CASRPSGRGTGELFF
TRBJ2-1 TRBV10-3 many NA TGTGCCATCAGTCTACCGGGGAGCTCAAAGGATGAGCAGTTCTTC CAISLPGSSKDEQFF
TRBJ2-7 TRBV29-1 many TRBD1 TGCAGCGCCACCATGGGGACAGGGACCTACGAGCAGTACTTC CSATMGTGTYEQYF
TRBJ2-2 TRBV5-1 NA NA TGCGCCAGCAGCTTCAACAGGGAGTTCTTAGCCTACACCGGGGAGCTGTTTTTT CASSFNREFLAYTGELFF
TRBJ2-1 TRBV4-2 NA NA TGTGCCAGCAGCCAAGATTTTAGGCTAGGCAATGAGCAGTTCTTC CASSQDFRLGNEQFF
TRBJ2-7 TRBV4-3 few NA TGCGCCAGCAGCCAAGGTCAGGGGCCTCTAGGCTACGAGCAGTACTTC CASSQGQGPLGYEQYF
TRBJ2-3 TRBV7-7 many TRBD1 TGTGCTAGCAGCTTCGGGACAGGGGTAGGGGATACGCAGTATTTT CASSFGTGVGDTQYF
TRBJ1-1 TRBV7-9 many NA TGTGCCAGCAGCTTAGCCCCTACGGAGCGAAACACTGAAGCTTTCTTT CASSLAPTERNTEAFF